The 14 T cell receptor beta chains below were found in one sample sequenced in a study of cytomegalovirus exposure and HLA in healthy donors. The study ran its PCR with 60 Vbeta and 13 Jbeta primers. The protocol was immunoSEQ multiplex PCR, while the TCRdb copy is restricted to in-frame clones and leaves out a portion. Among fewer than 200,000 clones, about 65% were seen once, and the ten largest hold around 4.3%. The sequenced sample was PBMCs. Every receptor here comes from a woman in her late teens or twenties in good health and CMV-seropositive.

This rearrangement joins TRBV6-6 to TRBJ2-7, with D possibly matching TRBD2 (6 bases). Germline assignment: CDR1 MNHNY and CDR2 SVGAGI (reference sequence). Deletions cut 2 bases from V and 0 bases from J, with 14 bases between. This CDR3 contains 16 residues. CDR3 sequence: CASSYGSLASSYEQYF. CDR3 nucleotides: TGTGCCAGCAGTTACGGTTCACTAGCCAGCTCCTACGAGCAGTACTTC.

The J gene is TRBJ2-1, the V gene TRBV5-1; 8 positions agree with TRBD2. V shed 3 bases and J 5 bases; nucleotides not matched to a gene: 10. The CDR3 length is 16 residues. Germline V gives CDR1 SGHRS, CDR2 YFSETQ. The CDR3 DNA is TGCGCCAGCAGCTGGGCCGGGACTAGTATCCACAATGAGCAGTTCTTC. It codes for CASSWAGTSIHNEQFF.

The rearrangement joins TRBV9 to TRBJ1-2; possible D gene TRBD1, 6 bases. V lost 0 bases and J 6 bases, leaving 12 bases between the germline ends. The CDR3 is 14 residues long. From germline, CDR1 is SGDLS and CDR2 YYNGEE. DNA of the CDR3: TGTGCCAGCAGCGTAGCGGGGGGCGCGAATGGCTACACCTTC. Encoded protein: CASSVAGGANGYTF.

Regarding this clone: The sample contains more than one DNA sequence encoding this CDR3. The chain couples TRBV27 to TRBJ1-1; D perhaps matches TRBD1 (5 bases). The CDR3 totals 14 residues. Germline V gene lookup returns CDR1 MNHEY and CDR2 SMNVEV (reference sequence). V lost 2 bases to trimming and J lost 1 base, with 8 bases between them. The CDR3 spells CASSLSGGNTEAFF. Here the CDR3 DNA reads TGTGCCAGCAGTTTAAGCGGGGGGAACACTGAAGCTTTCTTT.

The V gene is TRBV29-1, the J gene TRBJ1-5; 7 bases align to TRBD1. Losses at the gene ends were 6 bases for V and 7 bases for J; bases not matched to a gene: 9. Looked up from germline, CDR1 is SQVTM and CDR2 is ANQGSEA. The CDR3 length is 13 residues. CDR3 protein: CSVSTGFMQPQHF. CDR3 coding DNA: TGCAGCGTATCGACAGGGTTCATGCAGCCCCAGCATTTT.

The gene calls are TRBV19 and TRBJ2-7; D unclear. Germline loops: CDR1 LNHDA, CDR2 SQIVND (reference sequence). V was trimmed by 3 bases and J by 6 bases, leaving 15 bases between them. CDR3 length equals 14 residues. The CDR3 protein is CASSMVGFLGEQYF. The CDR3 nucleotides read TGTGCCAGTAGTATGGTCGGTTTCCTTGGCGAGCAGTACTTC.

The chain recombines TRBV5-1 with TRBJ1-6, with a possible D match to TRBD1 (5 bases). With 4 bases removed from V and 14 bases from J, the gap between germline ends came to 22 bases. CDR1 is SGHRS and CDR2 is YFSETQ in the germline V gene. The CDR3 loop spans 15 amino acids. The CDR3 region has the DNA TGCGCCAGCAGCCACGGGACCGCCGATGGGGGGGCCCTCCACTTT. Protein sequence: CASSHGTADGGALHF.

CDR3 loop: CASSYGREGQPQHF. The CDR3 DNA reads TGTGCCAGCTCATACGGCCGGGAGGGTCAGCCCCAGCATTTT. V is TRBV18 and J is TRBJ1-5; D remains unclear. The germline CDR1 and CDR2 sequences are KGHSH and LQKENI. This CDR3 region has 14 residues. Trimming left V 5 bases short and J 6 bases short, with 14 bases between.

Points on this clone: Within the sample, other DNA sequences also encode this same CDR3. The CDR3 loop reads CASSYRGNQPQHF. CDR3 DNA sequence: TGTGCCAGCAGTTACAGGGGGAATCAGCCCCAGCATTTT. This chain uses TRBV6-5 with TRBJ1-5; tentative D call: TRBD1 (6 bases). Looked up from germline, CDR1 is MNHEY and CDR2 is SVGAGI. Trimming took 2 bases from V and 4 from J, leaving 6 bases between them. The CDR3 consists of 13 residues.

V and J are TRBV5-1 and TRBJ2-3; 11 nucleotides align to TRBD2. Germline V gene sequence: CDR1 SGHRS, CDR2 YFSETQ. This CDR3 contains 20 residues. V dropped 0 bases and J dropped 0; count of bases not matched to a gene: 12. CDR3 coding DNA: TGCGCCAGCAGCTTGGGACTAGCGGGATCAACGGCTTCTAGCACAGATACGCAGTATTTT. This encodes CASSLGLAGSTASSTDTQYF.

This clone was counted a few times. The V and J genes are TRBV28 and TRBJ1-2; D might be TRBD1 (5 bases). Trimming left V 6 bases short and J 0 bases short, with 17 bases between. Germline CDR1 MDHEN, CDR2 SYDVKM. There are 16 residues in the CDR3. The CDR3 DNA follows: TGTGCCAGCAGCCCTGGGGGGAGTGGAGCTAACTATGGCTACACCTTC. It encodes CASSPGGSGANYGYTF.

The gene calls are TRBV19 and TRBJ1-5; D is possibly TRBD1 (6 bases). Trimming cost V 2 bases and J 5 bases, with 16 bases left between them. This CDR3 has 16 residues. From germline, CDR1 is LNHDA and CDR2 SQIVND (reference sequence). This CDR3 reads CASSIFPPDSYQPQHF. The CDR3 DNA follows: TGTGCCAGTAGTATATTCCCCCCGGACAGTTATCAGCCCCAGCATTTT.

The CDR3 region has the DNA TGTGCCAGCGGCCGGGGGGACCTCTACGAGCAGTACTTC. Amino acids: CASGRGDLYEQYF. This chain joins TRBV13 and TRBJ2-7; 7 nucleotides align to TRBD2. CDR1 PRHDT and CDR2 FYEKMQ come from the germline V gene (reference sequence). The V segment lost 8 bases and the J segment 3 bases; nucleotides outside the gene matches: 7. The CDR3 covers 13 residues.

V usage is TRBV6-5 and J usage is TRBJ2-7, with TRBD1 as a possible D gene (5 bases). The CDR3 consists of 13 residues. Germline loops: CDR1 MNHEY, CDR2 SVGAGI. V gave up 2 bases and J gave up 2 bases, with 7 bases separating them. In DNA, the CDR3 is TGTGCCAGCAGTTACGGACAACCCTACGAGCAGTACTTC. This sequence encodes CASSYGQPYEQYF.